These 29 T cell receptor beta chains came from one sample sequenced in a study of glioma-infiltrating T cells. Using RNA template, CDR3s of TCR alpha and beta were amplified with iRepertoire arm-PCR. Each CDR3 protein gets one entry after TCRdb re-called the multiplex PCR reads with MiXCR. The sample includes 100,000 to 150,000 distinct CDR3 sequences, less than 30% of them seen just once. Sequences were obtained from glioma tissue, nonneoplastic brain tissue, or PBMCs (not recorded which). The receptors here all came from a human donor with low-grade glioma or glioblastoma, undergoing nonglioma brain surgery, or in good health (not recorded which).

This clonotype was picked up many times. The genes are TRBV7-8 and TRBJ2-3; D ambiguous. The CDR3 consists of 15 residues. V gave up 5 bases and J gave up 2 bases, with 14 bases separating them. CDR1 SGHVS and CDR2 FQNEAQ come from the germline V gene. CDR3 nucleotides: TGTGCCAGCAGCCCGCCGAGACAAATCACAGATACGCAGTATTTT. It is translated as CASSPPRQITDTQYF.

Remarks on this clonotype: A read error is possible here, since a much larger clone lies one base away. CDR3 in DNA: TGCGCCAGCAGCCAAGATCGGAACCTGAACACTGAAGGTTTCTTT. This translates into CASSQDRNLNTEGFF. The chain is built from TRBV4-1 and TRBJ1-1; no clear D. The CDR3 consists of 15 residues. CDR1 is MGHRA, CDR2 YSYEKL, per germline.

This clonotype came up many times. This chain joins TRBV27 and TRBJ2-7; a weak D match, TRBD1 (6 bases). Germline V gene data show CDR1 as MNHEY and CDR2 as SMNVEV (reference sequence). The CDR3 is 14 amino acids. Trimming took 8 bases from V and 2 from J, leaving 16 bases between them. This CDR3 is CASGSIGTPYEQYF. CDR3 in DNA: TGTGCCAGCGGTTCCATAGGGACACCCTACGAGCAGTACTTC.

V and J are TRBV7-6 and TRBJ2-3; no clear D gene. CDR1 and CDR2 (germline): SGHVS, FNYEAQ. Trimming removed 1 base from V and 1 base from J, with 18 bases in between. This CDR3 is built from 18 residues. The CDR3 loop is CASSLGLLDGRRTDTQYF. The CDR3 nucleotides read TGTGCCAGCAGCTTAGGCCTTTTGGACGGGCGCCGCACAGATACGCAGTATTTT.

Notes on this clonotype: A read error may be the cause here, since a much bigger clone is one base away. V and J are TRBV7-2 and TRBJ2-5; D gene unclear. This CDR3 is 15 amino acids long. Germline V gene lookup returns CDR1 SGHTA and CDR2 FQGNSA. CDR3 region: CASRLVNFAQETQYF. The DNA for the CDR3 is TGTGCCAGCCGCTTAGTGAACTTCGCCCAAGAGACCCAGTACTTC. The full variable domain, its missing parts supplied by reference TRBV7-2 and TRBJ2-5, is GAGVSQSPSNKVTEKGKDVELRCDPISGHTALYWYRQSLGQGLEFLIYFQGNSAPDKSGLPSDRFSAERTGGSVSTLTIQRTQQEDSAVYLCASRLVNFAQETQYFGPGTRLLVL.

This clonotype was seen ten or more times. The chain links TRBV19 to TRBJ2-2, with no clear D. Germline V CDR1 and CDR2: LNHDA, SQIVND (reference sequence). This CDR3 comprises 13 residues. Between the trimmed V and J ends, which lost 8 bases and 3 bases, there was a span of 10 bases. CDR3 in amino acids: CASAQKDTGELFF. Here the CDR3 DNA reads TGTGCCAGTGCCCAGAAGGACACCGGGGAGCTGTTTTTT.

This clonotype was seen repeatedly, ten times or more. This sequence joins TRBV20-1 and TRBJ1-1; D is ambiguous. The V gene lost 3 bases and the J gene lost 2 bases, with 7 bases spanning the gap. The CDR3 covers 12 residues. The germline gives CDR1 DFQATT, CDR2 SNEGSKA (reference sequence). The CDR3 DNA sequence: TGCAGTGCTAGGTCCGGTAACACTGAAGCTTTCTTT. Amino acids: CSARSGNTEAFF.

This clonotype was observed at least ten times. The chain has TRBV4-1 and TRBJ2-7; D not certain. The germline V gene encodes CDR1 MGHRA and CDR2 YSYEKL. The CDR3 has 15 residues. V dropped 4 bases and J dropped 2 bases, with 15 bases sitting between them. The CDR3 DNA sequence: TGCGCCAGCAGCCCCAATCTGGGAACCACCTACGAGCAGTACTTC. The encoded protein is CASSPNLGTTYEQYF.

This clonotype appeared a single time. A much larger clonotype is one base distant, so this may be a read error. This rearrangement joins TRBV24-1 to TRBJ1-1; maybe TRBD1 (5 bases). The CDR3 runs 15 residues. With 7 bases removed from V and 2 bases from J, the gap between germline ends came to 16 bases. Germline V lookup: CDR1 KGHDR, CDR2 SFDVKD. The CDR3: CATRPGGLNNTEAFF. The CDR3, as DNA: TGTGCCACCAGGCCCGGGGGTTTAAATAACACTGAAGCTTTCTTT.

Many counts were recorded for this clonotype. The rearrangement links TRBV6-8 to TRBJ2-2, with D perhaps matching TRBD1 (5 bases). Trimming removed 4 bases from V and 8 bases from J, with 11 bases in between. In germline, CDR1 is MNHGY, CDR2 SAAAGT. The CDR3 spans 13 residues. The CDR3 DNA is TGTGCCAGCAGTTCCACGCAGGGTGGGGAGCTGTTTTTT. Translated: CASSSTQGGELFF.

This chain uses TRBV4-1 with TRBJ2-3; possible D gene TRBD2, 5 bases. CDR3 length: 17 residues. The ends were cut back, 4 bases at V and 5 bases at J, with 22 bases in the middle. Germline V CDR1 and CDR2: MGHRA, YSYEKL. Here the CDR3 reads CASSLLSPAGLRDTQYF. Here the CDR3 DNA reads TGCGCCAGCAGCCTCCTATCCCCCGCCGGACTCAGAGATACGCAGTATTTT.

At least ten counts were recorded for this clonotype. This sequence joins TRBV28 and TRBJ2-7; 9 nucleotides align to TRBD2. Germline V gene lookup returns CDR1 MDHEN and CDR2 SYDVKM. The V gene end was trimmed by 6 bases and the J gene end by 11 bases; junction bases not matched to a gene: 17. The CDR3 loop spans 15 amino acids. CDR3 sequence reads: CASRIQAGGAKVKYF. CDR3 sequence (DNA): TGTGCCAGCAGGATTCAAGCGGGGGGTGCAAAGGTGAAGTACTTC. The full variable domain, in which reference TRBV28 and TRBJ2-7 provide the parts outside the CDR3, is DVKVTQSSRYLVKRTGEKVFLECVQDMDHENMFWYRQDPGLGLRLIYFSYDVKMKEKGDIPEGYSVSREKKERFSLILESASTNQTSMYLCASRIQAGGAKVKYFGPGTRLTVT.

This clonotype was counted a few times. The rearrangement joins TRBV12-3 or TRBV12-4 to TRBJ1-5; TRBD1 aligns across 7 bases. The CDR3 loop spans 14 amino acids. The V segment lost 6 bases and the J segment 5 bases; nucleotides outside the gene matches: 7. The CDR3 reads CASRLGTDHQPQHF. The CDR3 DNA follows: TGTGCCAGCAGACTCGGGACAGACCATCAGCCCCAGCATTTT.

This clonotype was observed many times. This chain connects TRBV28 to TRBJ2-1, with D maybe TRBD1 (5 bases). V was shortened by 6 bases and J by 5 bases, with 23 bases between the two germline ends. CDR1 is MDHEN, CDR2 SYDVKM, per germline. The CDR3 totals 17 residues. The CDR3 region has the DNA TGTGCCAGCAGACTGCCGACAGCTTATGATCTTAACAATGAGCAGTTCTTC. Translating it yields CASRLPTAYDLNNEQFF. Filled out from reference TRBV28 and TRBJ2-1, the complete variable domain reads DVKVTQSSRYLVKRTGEKVFLECVQDMDHENMFWYRQDPGLGLRLIYFSYDVKMKEKGDIPEGYSVSREKKERFSLILESASTNQTSMYLCASRLPTAYDLNNEQFFGPGTRLTVL.

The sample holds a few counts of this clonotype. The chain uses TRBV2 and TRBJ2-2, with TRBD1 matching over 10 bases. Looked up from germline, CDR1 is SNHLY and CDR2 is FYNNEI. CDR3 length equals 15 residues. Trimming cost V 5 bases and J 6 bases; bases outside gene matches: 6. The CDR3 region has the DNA TGTGCCAGCAGTCTTCGACAGGGGGCGGCCGGGGAGCTGTTTTTT. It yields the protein CASSLRQGAAGELFF. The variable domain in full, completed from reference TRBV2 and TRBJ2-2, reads EPEVTQTPSHQVTQMGQEVILRCVPISNHLYFYWYRQILGQKVEFLVSFYNNEISEKSEIFDDQFSVERPDGSNFTLKIRSTKLEDSAMYFCASSLRQGAAGELFFGEGSRLTVL.

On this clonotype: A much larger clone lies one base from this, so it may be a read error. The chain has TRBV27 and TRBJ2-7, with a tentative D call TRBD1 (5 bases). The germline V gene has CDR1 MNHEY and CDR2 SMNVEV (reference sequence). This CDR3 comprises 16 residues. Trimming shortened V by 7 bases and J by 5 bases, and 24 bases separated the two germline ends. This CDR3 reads CASKSGQTVSLDEQYF. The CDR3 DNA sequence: TGTGCCAGCAAGTCTGGCCAGACAGTATCCCTGGACGAGCAGTACTTC.

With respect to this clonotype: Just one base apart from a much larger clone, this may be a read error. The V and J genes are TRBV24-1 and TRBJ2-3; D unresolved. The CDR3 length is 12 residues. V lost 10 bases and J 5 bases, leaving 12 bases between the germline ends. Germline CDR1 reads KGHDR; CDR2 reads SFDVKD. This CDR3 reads CATDPTRDTQYF. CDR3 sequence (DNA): TGTGCCACGGACCCCACCAGAGATACGCAGTATTTT.

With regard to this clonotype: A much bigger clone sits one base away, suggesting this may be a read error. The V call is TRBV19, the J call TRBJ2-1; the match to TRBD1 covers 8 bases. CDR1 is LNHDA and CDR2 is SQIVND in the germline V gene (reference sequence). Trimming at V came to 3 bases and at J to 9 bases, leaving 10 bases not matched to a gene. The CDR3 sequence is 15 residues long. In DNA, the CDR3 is TGTGCCAGTAGTATCTCAGGGGGCGCCTTGGGTGAGCAGTTCTTC. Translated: CASSISGGALGEQFF.

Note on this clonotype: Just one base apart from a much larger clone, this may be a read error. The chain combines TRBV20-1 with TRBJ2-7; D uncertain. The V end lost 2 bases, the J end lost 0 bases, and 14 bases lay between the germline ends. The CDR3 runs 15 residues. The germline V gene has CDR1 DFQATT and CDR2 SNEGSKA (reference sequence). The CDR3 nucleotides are TGCAGTGCTAGAACGATGGATAGAATCTCCTACGAGCAGTACTTC. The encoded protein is CSARTMDRISYEQYF.

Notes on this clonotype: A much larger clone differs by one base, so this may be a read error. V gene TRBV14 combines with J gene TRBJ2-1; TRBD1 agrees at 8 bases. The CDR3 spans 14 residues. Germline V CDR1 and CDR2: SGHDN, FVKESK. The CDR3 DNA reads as TGTGCCAGCAGCCAATACAGGGGGGTCAATGGGCAGTTCTTC. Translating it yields CASSQYRGVNGQFF. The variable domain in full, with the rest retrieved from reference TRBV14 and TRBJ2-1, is EAGVTQFPSHSVIEKGQTVTLRCDPISGHDNLYWYRRVMGKEIKFLLHFVKESKQDESGMPNNRFLAERTGGTYSTLKVQPAELEDSGVYFCASSQYRGVNGQFFGPGTRLTVL.

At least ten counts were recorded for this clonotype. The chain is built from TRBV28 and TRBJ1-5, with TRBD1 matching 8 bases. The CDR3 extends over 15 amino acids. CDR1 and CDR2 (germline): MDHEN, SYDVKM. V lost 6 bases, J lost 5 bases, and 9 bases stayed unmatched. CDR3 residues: CASRTPTGDYQPQHF. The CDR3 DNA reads TGTGCCAGCAGGACTCCGACAGGGGATTATCAGCCCCAGCATTTT.

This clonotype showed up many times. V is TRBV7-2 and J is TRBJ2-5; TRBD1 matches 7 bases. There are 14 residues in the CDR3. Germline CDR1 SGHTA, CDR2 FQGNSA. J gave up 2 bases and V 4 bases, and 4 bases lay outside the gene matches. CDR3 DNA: TGTGCCAGCAGCTCTCAGGGGGTACAAGAGACCCAGTACTTC. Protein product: CASSSQGVQETQYF.

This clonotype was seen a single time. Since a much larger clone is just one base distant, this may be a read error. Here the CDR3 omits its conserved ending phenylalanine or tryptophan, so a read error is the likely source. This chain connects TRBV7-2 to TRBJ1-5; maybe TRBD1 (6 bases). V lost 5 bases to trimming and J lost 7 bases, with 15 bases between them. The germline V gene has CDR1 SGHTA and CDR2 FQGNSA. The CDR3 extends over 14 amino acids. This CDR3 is CASSPAGAGQPQHL. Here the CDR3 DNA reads TGTGCCAGCAGCCCCGCGGGGGCAGGGCAGCCCCAGCATCTT.

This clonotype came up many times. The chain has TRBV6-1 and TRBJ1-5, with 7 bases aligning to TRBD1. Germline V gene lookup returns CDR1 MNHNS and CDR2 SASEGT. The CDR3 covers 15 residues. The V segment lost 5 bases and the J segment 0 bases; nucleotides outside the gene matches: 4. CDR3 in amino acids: CASSTTGYSNQPQHF. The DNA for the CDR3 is TGTGCCAGCAGTACGACAGGGTATAGCAATCAGCCCCAGCATTTT.

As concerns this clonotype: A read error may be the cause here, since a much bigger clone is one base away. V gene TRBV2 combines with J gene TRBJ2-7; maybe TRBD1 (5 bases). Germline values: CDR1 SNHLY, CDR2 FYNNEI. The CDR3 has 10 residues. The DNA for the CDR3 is TGTGCCAGCAGTATGGGCAGGGTGCACTTC. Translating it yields CASSMGRVHF.

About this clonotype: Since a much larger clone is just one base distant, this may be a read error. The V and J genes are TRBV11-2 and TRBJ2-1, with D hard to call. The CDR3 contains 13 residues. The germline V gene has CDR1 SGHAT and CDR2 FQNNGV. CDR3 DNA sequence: TGTGCCAGAAGCTTAGGTATACACAATGAGCAGTTCTTC. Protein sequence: CARSLGIHNEQFF.

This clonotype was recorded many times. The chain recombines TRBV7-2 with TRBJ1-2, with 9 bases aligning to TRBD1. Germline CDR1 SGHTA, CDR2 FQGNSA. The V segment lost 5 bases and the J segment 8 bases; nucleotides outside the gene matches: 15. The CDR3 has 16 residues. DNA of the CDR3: TGTGCCAGCAGCCCCAAGGGGGACAGGGTAGCGGGAGGCTACACCTTC. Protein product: CASSPKGDRVAGGYTF. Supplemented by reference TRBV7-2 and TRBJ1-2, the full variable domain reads GAGVSQSPSNKVTEKGKDVELRCDPISGHTALYWYRQSLGQGLEFLIYFQGNSAPDKSGLPSDRFSAERTGGSVSTLTIQRTQQEDSAVYLCASSPKGDRVAGGYTFGSGTRLTVV.

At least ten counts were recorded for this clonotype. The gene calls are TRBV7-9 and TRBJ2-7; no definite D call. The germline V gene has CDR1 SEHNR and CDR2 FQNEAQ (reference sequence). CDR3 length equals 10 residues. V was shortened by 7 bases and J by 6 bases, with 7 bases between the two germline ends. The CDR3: CASTVGEQYF. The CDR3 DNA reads TGTGCCAGCACGGTGGGCGAGCAGTACTTC.

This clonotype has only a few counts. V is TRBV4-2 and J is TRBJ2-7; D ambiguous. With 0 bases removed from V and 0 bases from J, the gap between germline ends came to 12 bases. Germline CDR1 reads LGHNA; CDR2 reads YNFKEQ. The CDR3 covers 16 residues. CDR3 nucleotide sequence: TGTGCCAGCAGCCAAGATTCGTGGGGTAGCTCCTACGAGCAGTACTTC. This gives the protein CASSQDSWGSSYEQYF.